This TCR beta chain was sequenced for a study of CD8+ T cells in alopecia areata. Regarding the study as a whole: Compared with normal scalp, lesional scalp had higher clonality and more expanded CD8+ clones. Against the mouse data, patients shared TCRs less clearly, possibly for HLA reasons.

Of note for this clone: Its target is unknown.

The CDR3 covers 16 residues. Germline-derived CDR1 and CDR2 are SEHNR and FQNEAQ (reference sequence). V dropped 0 bases and J dropped 4 bases, with 15 bases sitting between them. Following extraction, RNA underwent reverse transcription to cDNA, which served as the sequencing template. Clones were sequenced by immunoSEQ multiplex PCR, and TCRdb holds only the in-frame ones, with some missing. Among about 120,000 clones, under 40% were seen once, and the ten largest hold 2.5% to 3.5%. Material for sequencing was CD4+ T cells sorted from blood. This chain links TRBV7-9 with TRBJ2-5, with D hard to call. The clonotype comes from a human donor with alopecia areata. In DNA form, the CDR3 reads TGTGCCAGCAGCTTAGCGCCGGGTTTCGCTCCAGAGACCCAGTACTTC. It encodes CASSLAPGFAPETQYF.